This TCR beta chain derives from a study of blood T cell repertoires in COVID-19. Study as a whole: Acute-phase and convalescent COVID-19 samples originated in the United States, Italy and Spain.

The V end lost 3 bases, the J end lost 0 bases, and 14 bases lay between the germline ends. Germline CDR1 and CDR2: GTSNPN and SVGIG (reference sequence). The CDR3 length is 15 residues. Original data processing: Nucleated cell counts were estimated from reference gene primer amplification. TCRdb's copy holds only in-frame clones and misses some; the assay was immunoSEQ multiplex PCR. D and trimming were read from the DNA, whereas the V and J calls and clone size are those reported in that table. Of roughly 200,000 clones listed, about nine tenths are singletons. Individuals drawn from approximately 26 US areas were about 18 to 95 years old.

The TCR sequence derives from a woman aged 45 to 65 in a cohort exposed to, infected with or recovered from COVID-19 (not recorded which). Specimen: PBMCs or T cells enriched from blood (not recorded which). The chain carries TRBV30 and TRBJ1-1; D possibly corresponds to TRBD1 (5 bases). The CDR3: CAWSLIDSMNTEAFF. The CDR3 DNA reads TGTGCCTGGAGCCTAATCGACAGCATGAACACTGAAGCTTTCTTT. The whole variable domain, remainder taken from reference TRBV30 and TRBJ1-1, is SQTIHQWPATLVQPVGSPLSLECTVEGTSNPNLYWYRQAAGRGLQLLFYSVGIGQISSEVPQNLSASRPQDRQFILSSKKLLLSDSGFYLCAWSLIDSMNTEAFFGQGTRLTVV.